Following are 14 T cell receptor beta chains from one sample sequenced in a study of regulatory T cells in long-lasting Graves disease. As for time point: newly diagnosed GD, antithyroid drugs for less than 3 months. Extracted RNA from PBMCs served as the source of the TCR library. Arm-PCR of CDR3 regions and iRepertoire HTBI primers were used to build TCR beta libraries. Each CDR3 protein gets one entry after TCRdb re-called the multiplex PCR reads with MiXCR. The profile covers approximately 440,000 distinct CDR3 sequences, with around 15% appearing a single time and 9.5% to 15% taken by the ten largest. A further study also used this sample, focusing on T cells in Graves' hyperthyroidism and ophthalmopathy.

The material sequenced was peripheral blood mononuclear cells (PBMCs), taken at new diagnosis, from a patient treated with antithyroid drugs. The receptors come from a man aged 35 to 55 with Graves disease.

This clonotype was seen repeatedly, ten times or more. This chain connects TRBV3-1 to TRBJ2-5, with D possibly matching TRBD2 (6 bases). Germline V gives CDR1 LGHDT, CDR2 YNNKEL (reference sequence). V lost 1 base, J lost 3 bases, and 15 bases lay in between. The CDR3 has 16 residues. CDR3 coding DNA: TGTGCCAGCAGCCAAGGGATCGGGACGGGAGAAGAGACCCAGTACTTC. This codes for CASSQGIGTGEETQYF.

Many counts were recorded for this clonotype. The CDR3 coding sequence is TGTGCCAGCAGTGGGGGACACCTATACGAGCAGTACTTC. It encodes CASSGGHLYEQYF. The genes are TRBV6-1 and TRBJ2-7, with TRBD1 as a possible D gene (6 bases). The germline gives CDR1 MNHNS, CDR2 SASEGT. The CDR3 has 13 amino acids. Trimming left V 4 bases short and J 4 bases short, with 11 bases between.

This clonotype turned up a few times. J is TRBJ1-4 and V is TRBV12-5; unclear D gene. Trimming left V 6 bases short and J 11 bases short, with 19 bases between. This CDR3 has 14 residues. The germline V gene encodes CDR1 LGHNT and CDR2 FRNRAP. CDR3 residues: CASGSPQLPHKLFF. The DNA for the CDR3 is TGTGCTAGTGGGTCCCCCCAACTCCCTCATAAACTGTTTTTT.

Ten or more counts support this clonotype. This chain uses TRBV6-2 or TRBV6-3 with TRBJ2-5; 7 nucleotides agree with TRBD2. Germline loops: CDR1 MNHEY, CDR2 SVGEGT. The CDR3 extends over 15 amino acids. Trimming cost V 7 bases and J 0 bases; bases outside gene matches: 8. The CDR3 spells CASTQSGGYQETQYF. The CDR3 nucleotides are TGTGCCAGCACCCAGTCGGGGGGTTACCAAGAGACCCAGTACTTC.

The chain carries TRBV9 and TRBJ2-5, with 13 bases lining up with TRBD2. Unmatched junction bases numbered 14, after V lost 7 bases and J lost 5 bases. The germline gives CDR1 SGDLS, CDR2 YYNGEE. This CDR3 is built from 17 residues. DNA for the CDR3: TGTGCCAGCGACCAAACGGGACTAGCGGGACCAGGGGAGACCCAGTACTTC. It is translated as CASDQTGLAGPGETQYF.

The rearrangement links TRBV12-3 or TRBV12-4 to TRBJ2-3; 7 positions match TRBD1. The CDR3 extends over 15 amino acids. J was trimmed by 1 base and V by 5 bases; bases with no gene match: 6. This CDR3 reads CASSEQGSGTDTQYF. DNA of the CDR3: TGTGCCAGCAGTGAACAGGGGTCTGGCACAGATACGCAGTATTTT.

This clonotype was detected ten times or more. V and J are TRBV3-1 and TRBJ2-7; D gene uncertain. The V end lost 5 bases, the J end lost 1 base, and 18 bases lay between the germline ends. CDR1 is LGHDT, CDR2 YNNKEL, per germline (reference sequence). The CDR3 runs to 16 residues. CDR3 DNA: TGTGCCAGCAGCTCCGTATCGCGAGCTGGATCCTACGAGCAGTACTTC. Amino acids: CASSSVSRAGSYEQYF.

The CDR3, as DNA: TGTGCCAGCGGCAGGGGCGCCTCTGAGACCCAGTACTTC. The encoded protein is CASGRGASETQYF. The chain carries TRBV7-3 and TRBJ2-5; a weak D match, TRBD1 (6 bases). The ends were cut back, 8 bases at V and 5 bases at J, with 15 bases in the middle. Germline values: CDR1 SGHTA, CDR2 FQGTGA. This CDR3 has 13 residues. Full variable domain (outside the CDR3, taken from reference TRBV7-3 and TRBJ2-5): GAGVSQTPSNKVTEKGKYVELRCDPISGHTALYWYRQSLGQGPEFLIYFQGTGAADDSGLPNDRFFAVRPEGSVSTLKIQRTERGDSAVYLCASGRGASETQYFGPGTRLLVL.

The V and J genes are TRBV5-6 and TRBJ1-5; 8 bases match TRBD1. J gave up 6 bases and V 5 bases, and 4 bases lay outside the gene matches. Germline values: CDR1 SGHDT, CDR2 YYEEEE. The CDR3 contains 13 residues. CDR3 residues: CASSLDRAQPQHF. DNA of the CDR3: TGTGCCAGCAGTCTGGACAGGGCTCAGCCCCAGCATTTT.

This clonotype was picked up many times. V gene TRBV6-1 combines with J gene TRBJ2-7; 7 bases fit TRBD2. CDR3 length: 14 amino acids. CDR1 is MNHNS and CDR2 is SASEGT in the germline V gene. Trimming at V came to 5 bases and at J to 0 bases, leaving 4 bases not matched to a gene. CDR3 protein: CASSIAGPSYEQYF. The CDR3 DNA follows: TGTGCCAGCAGTATAGCGGGTCCCTCCTACGAGCAGTACTTC.

The table lists this clonotype with many counts. The chain has TRBV6-1 and TRBJ1-5; TRBD1 might be the D (5 bases). Germline V gene lookup returns CDR1 MNHNS and CDR2 SASEGT. CDR3 size: 12 residues. Trimming cost V 9 bases and J 3 bases, with 9 bases left between them. CDR3 nucleotide sequence: TGTGCCAGTCAGGGTGACAATCAGCCCCAGCATTTT. Translation: CASQGDNQPQHF.

About this clonotype: A far larger clone differs by one base, so this is likely a read error. The CDR3 sequence: CASTPRTNSYEQFF. CDR3 in DNA: TGTGCCAGCACCCCCCGGACGAACTCCTACGAGCAGTTCTTC. This sequence joins TRBV28 and TRBJ2-1; D ambiguous. CDR1 is MDHEN and CDR2 is SYDVKM in the germline V gene. Trimming removed 7 bases at V and 10 bases at J, with 20 bases between. The CDR3 length is 14 residues.

The chain joins TRBV29-1 to TRBJ2-3; 8 bases are a match to TRBD1. Per germline, CDR1 SQVTM and CDR2 ANQGSEA. Trimming took 6 bases from V and 1 from J; bases not matched to a gene: 3. The CDR3 is 13 amino acids. The CDR3 coding sequence is TGCAGCGTCGAGACAGGGGGCACAGATACGCAGTATTTT. Translating it yields CSVETGGTDTQYF.

This clonotype was detected only a few times. This sequence joins TRBV4-1 and TRBJ2-1, with TRBD2 matching over 8 bases. In germline, CDR1 is MGHRA, CDR2 YSYEKL. Unmatched junction bases numbered 13, after V lost 6 bases and J lost 6 bases. This CDR3 has 16 amino acids. Written as DNA, the CDR3 is TGCGCCAGCAGTCTCGACCCGGGACTAGGTTCCAATGAGCAGTTCTTC. Its protein is CASSLDPGLGSNEQFF.